Each of the 24 T cell receptor beta chains below was sequenced from the same sample in a study of PD-1 blockade in classical Hodgkin lymphoma. The repertoire was sequenced with immunoSEQ multiplex PCR; TCRdb's copy has only in-frame clones and lacks some. The top ten hold less than 3.5% of the sample, which has roughly 77,000 clones, 93% seen once. Noted time point: newly diagnosed, previously untreated cHL patient sample. Source material: peripheral blood mononuclear cells (PBMCs). Receptor source: a human donor with classical Hodgkin lymphoma.

CDR3 nucleotide sequence: TGTGCCAGCAGCACCAGGACTAGTTCTGATGAGCAGTTCTTC. It codes for CASSTRTSSDEQFF. The chain has TRBV6-5 and TRBJ2-1; 7 nucleotides agree with TRBD2. The CDR3 has 14 residues. V dropped 6 bases and J dropped 8; count of bases not matched to a gene: 10. Germline CDR1 and CDR2: MNHEY and SVGAGI.

The gene calls are TRBV9 and TRBJ1-2; tentatively, D is TRBD1 (6 bases). V dropped 4 bases and J dropped 2 bases, with 12 bases sitting between them. This CDR3 is 14 amino acids long. Germline lookup yields CDR1 SGDLS and CDR2 YYNGEE. CDR3 DNA sequence: TGTGCCAGCAGCCTCAGGACAGCCAACTATGGCTACACCTTC. It translates to CASSLRTANYGYTF.

The V and J genes are TRBV19 and TRBJ2-7; a weak D match, TRBD2 (6 bases). V lost 0 bases to trimming and J lost 2 bases, with 11 bases between them. The germline V gene encodes CDR1 LNHDA and CDR2 SQIVND (reference sequence). This CDR3 region has 15 residues. CDR3 residues: CASSIEGLPTYEQYF. CDR3 nucleotides: TGTGCCAGTAGTATAGAGGGACTTCCCACCTACGAGCAGTACTTC.

This chain connects TRBV18 to TRBJ2-7; 8 positions agree with TRBD2. The V gene end was trimmed by 1 base and the J gene end by 1 base; junction bases not matched to a gene: 3. Looked up from germline, CDR1 is KGHSH and CDR2 is LQKENI. This CDR3 spans 15 amino acids. The CDR3 nucleotides read TGTGCCAGCTCACCACTGAGCGGGAGATCCTACGAGCAGTACTTC. Its translation: CASSPLSGRSYEQYF.

The chain uses TRBV6-1 and TRBJ2-5, with D unresolved. This CDR3 has 15 amino acids. Germline CDR1 is MNHNS and CDR2 is SASEGT. Deletions cut 0 bases from V and 4 bases from J, with 12 bases between. The CDR3 coding sequence is TGTGCCAGCAGTGAAGCGCTAACACAGAGAGAGACCCAGTACTTC. Translated, it gives CASSEALTQRETQYF.

This clone was seen a single time. The V call is TRBV14, the J call TRBJ2-1; 12 positions agree with TRBD2. Germline V CDR1 and CDR2: SGHDN, FVKESK. The CDR3 consists of 17 residues. Losses at the gene ends were 2 bases for V and 4 bases for J; bases not matched to a gene: 6. The DNA of the CDR3 is TGTGCCAGCAGCCAAACCACTAGCGGGGGGAAATACAATGAGCAGTTCTTC. Amino acid sequence: CASSQTTSGGKYNEQFF.

This clone was counted a single time. This CDR3 reads CASSLFAGAGISPLHF. The CDR3 DNA sequence: TGTGCCAGCAGTTTATTCGCGGGGGCAGGTATTTCACCCCTCCACTTT. The chain is built from TRBV27 and TRBJ1-6; tentative D call: TRBD1 (6 bases). The germline V and J ends were trimmed by 1 base and 9 bases, with 16 bases remaining between them. The CDR3 runs to 16 residues. Germline values: CDR1 MNHEY, CDR2 SMNVEV (reference sequence).

The V gene is TRBV29-1, the J gene TRBJ1-5, with D hard to call. The CDR3 has 13 residues. Germline V gene lookup returns CDR1 SQVTM and CDR2 ANQGSEA. V was trimmed by 4 bases and J by 6 bases, leaving 13 bases between them. In nucleotides, the CDR3 is TGCAGCGTTGTCTTACGGGCAGGTCAGCCCCAGCATTTT. Protein sequence: CSVVLRAGQPQHF.

The chain joins TRBV2 to TRBJ1-2; TRBD1 might be the D (5 bases). The CDR3 consists of 13 residues. V lost 8 bases and J lost 4, with 14 bases in between. The germline V gene has CDR1 SNHLY and CDR2 FYNNEI. CDR3 bases: TGTGCCAGCTTACTGCAGGGTGTCTATGGCTACACCTTC. Translation: CASLLQGVYGYTF.

This clone came up once. The CDR3 DNA follows: TGTGCCAGCAGCCCTGAGAGATACGAGCAGTACTTC. Translated: CASSPERYEQYF. The chain employs TRBV7-2 and TRBJ2-7; unclear D gene. CDR1 and CDR2 (germline): SGHTA, FQGNSA. This CDR3 spans 12 amino acids. Trimming removed 5 bases from V and 4 bases from J, with 9 bases in between.

The chain links TRBV6-6 to TRBJ1-2; D unclear. The CDR3 contains 11 residues. Trimming removed 7 bases from V and 9 bases from J, with 12 bases in between. The germline V gene encodes CDR1 MNHNY and CDR2 SVGAGI (reference sequence). The CDR3 reads CASTMGFSYTF. The CDR3 region has the DNA TGTGCCAGCACCATGGGGTTTAGCTACACCTTC.

The rearrangement links TRBV21-1 to TRBJ1-3. TRBV21-1 is annotated as a pseudogene. The CDR3 has 16 residues. The CDR3 region has the DNA TGTGCCAGCATTTGGGGAGGGGACTTCTCTGGAAACACCATATATTTT. Its translation is CASIWGGDFSGNTIYF.

The CDR3 protein is CAWSGGRSTDTQYF. The CDR3 DNA reads TGTGCCTGGAGTGGCGGGAGAAGCACAGATACGCAGTATTTT. The V call is TRBV30, the J call TRBJ2-3, with 7 bases identical to TRBD2. This CDR3 contains 14 residues. Germline lookup yields CDR1 GTSNPN and CDR2 SVGIG (reference sequence). The V segment lost 1 base and the J segment 0 bases; nucleotides outside the gene matches: 1.

This clone appeared a single time. The chain has TRBV11-3 and TRBJ2-5; D is ambiguous. V gave up 0 bases and J gave up 2 bases, with 16 bases separating them. The CDR3 consists of 17 residues. The germline gives CDR1 SGHNT, CDR2 YENEEA. DNA for the CDR3: TGTGCCAGCAGCTTAGATCGTGGCATGGGTAATCAAGAGACCCAGTACTTC. Its translation: CASSLDRGMGNQETQYF.

The J gene is TRBJ2-3, the V gene TRBV7-2, with 10 bases aligning to TRBD2. J was trimmed by 6 bases and V by 4 bases; bases with no gene match: 7. The CDR3 has 15 amino acids. Germline lookup yields CDR1 SGHTA and CDR2 FQGNSA. In DNA, the CDR3 is TGTGCCAGCAGCTCCAGCGGGAGGGCCGATGATACGCAGTATTTT. This gives the protein CASSSSGRADDTQYF.

The rearrangement links TRBV7-8 to TRBJ1-3; no clear D. V was shortened by 5 bases and J by 0 bases, with 11 bases between the two germline ends. CDR3 length equals 15 residues. The germline CDR1 and CDR2 sequences are SGHVS and FQNEAQ. For the CDR3, the DNA is TGTGCCAGCAGCGTGGACGGTTACTCTGGAAACACCATATATTTT. Translated: CASSVDGYSGNTIYF.

The chain carries TRBV5-1 and TRBJ2-2; 9 bases match TRBD2. CDR1 and CDR2 (germline): SGHRS, YFSETQ. The CDR3 consists of 16 residues. The ends lost 0 bases at V and 4 bases at J; junction bases unmatched: 4. The CDR3 spells CASSLVAGDPTGELFF. The DNA of the CDR3 is TGCGCCAGCAGCTTGGTAGCGGGGGACCCCACCGGGGAGCTGTTTTTT. The entire variable domain, with the rest obtained from reference TRBV5-1 and TRBJ2-2, is as follows: KAGVTQTPRYLIKTRGQQVTLSCSPISGHRSVSWYQQTPGQGLQFLFEYFSETQRNKGNFPGRFSGRQFSNSRSEMNVSTLELGDSALYLCASSLVAGDPTGELFFGEGSRLTVL.

The chain joins TRBV27 to TRBJ1-6; 11 bases are a match to TRBD1. Germline CDR1 is MNHEY and CDR2 is SMNVEV (reference sequence). The CDR3 runs 15 residues. Trimming at V came to 5 bases and at J to 9 bases, leaving 6 bases not matched to a gene. The CDR3 sequence is CASSPRDRGSSPLHF. The CDR3 DNA reads as TGTGCCAGCAGTCCCAGGGACAGGGGGTCTTCACCCCTCCACTTT.

This sequence joins TRBV29-1 and TRBJ2-7; tentatively, D is TRBD1 (6 bases). V gave up 4 bases and J gave up 6 bases, with 13 bases separating them. The CDR3 has 12 residues. Per germline, CDR1 SQVTM and CDR2 ANQGSEA. The CDR3 sequence is CSVGTDFFEQYF. The CDR3 DNA reads as TGCAGCGTTGGGACAGACTTCTTCGAGCAGTACTTC.

This chain joins TRBV18 and TRBJ2-7; 11 positions match TRBD2. The CDR3 is 15 residues long. Unmatched junction bases numbered 7, after V lost 3 bases and J lost 6 bases. CDR1 is KGHSH and CDR2 is LQKENI in the germline V gene. The CDR3 loop is CASSPGLAGDREQYF. CDR3 coding DNA: TGTGCCAGCTCACCCGGACTAGCGGGTGATCGCGAGCAGTACTTC. The full variable domain, in which reference TRBV18 and TRBJ2-7 provide the parts outside the CDR3, is NAGVMQNPRHLVRRRGQEARLRCSPMKGHSHVYWYRQLPEEGLKFMVYLQKENIIDESGMPKERFSAEFPKEGPSILRIQQVVRGDSAAYFCASSPGLAGDREQYFGPGTRLTVT.

The chain combines TRBV6-4 with TRBJ1-4; TRBD1 matches 9 bases. Per germline, CDR1 MRHNA and CDR2 SNTAGT. Losses at the gene ends were 6 bases for V and 12 bases for J; bases not matched to a gene: 11. The CDR3 runs to 14 residues. The CDR3 spells CASSRGTGPPELFF. DNA of the CDR3: TGTGCCAGCAGCAGGGGGACAGGGCCCCCGGAACTGTTTTTT.

This chain links TRBV6-5 with TRBJ2-7; D may be TRBD1 (5 bases). Germline-derived CDR1 and CDR2 are MNHEY and SVGAGI. V dropped 4 bases and J dropped 3 bases, with 10 bases sitting between them. This CDR3 comprises 13 residues. The CDR3 DNA sequence: TGTGCCAGCAGTTCTCAGGGTGACTACGAGCAGTACTTC. Amino acids: CASSSQGDYEQYF.

This chain joins TRBV11-2 and TRBJ2-1; D is unclear. V lost 5 bases and J lost 6, with 14 bases in between. CDR1 is SGHAT, CDR2 FQNNGV, per germline. CDR3 length equals 14 residues. The DNA of the CDR3 is TGTGCCAGCAGCCGGACGGATATAGTCAATGAGCAGTTCTTC. The encoded protein is CASSRTDIVNEQFF.

The chain is built from TRBV9 and TRBJ2-1; possibly TRBD1 for D (5 bases). The germline V gene has CDR1 SGDLS and CDR2 YYNGEE. V gave up 4 bases and J gave up 4 bases, with 9 bases separating them. The length of the CDR3 is 13 residues. CDR3 nucleotides: TGTGCCAGCAGCCCAGGGCCTTACAATGAGCAGTTCTTC. Translation gives CASSPGPYNEQFF.